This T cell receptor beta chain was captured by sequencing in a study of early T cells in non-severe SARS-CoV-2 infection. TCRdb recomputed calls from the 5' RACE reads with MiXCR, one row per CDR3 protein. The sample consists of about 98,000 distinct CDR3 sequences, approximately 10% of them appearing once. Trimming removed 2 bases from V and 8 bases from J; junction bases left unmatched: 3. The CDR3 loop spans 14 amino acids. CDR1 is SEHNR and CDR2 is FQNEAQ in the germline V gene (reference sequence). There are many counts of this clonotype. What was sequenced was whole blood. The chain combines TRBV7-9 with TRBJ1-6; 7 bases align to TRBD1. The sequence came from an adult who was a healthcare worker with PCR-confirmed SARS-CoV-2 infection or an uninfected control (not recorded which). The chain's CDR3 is CASSLRGTDSPLHF. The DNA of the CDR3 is TGTGCCAGCAGCTTACGTGGGACAGATTCACCCCTCCACTTT.